The 27 T cell receptor beta chains below were found in one sample sequenced in a study of T-cell reconstitution after alpha-beta-depleted transplantation in children. This sample's TCRbeta library carried unique molecular identifier barcodes. MiXCR was run by TCRdb on the PCR reads, yielding one entry per CDR3 protein. The sample has roughly 300,000 distinct CDR3 sequences, 9% to 12% seen once. This specimen was PBMCs from the stem cell graft donor, taken from the stem cell graft. These receptor sequences come from a human donor who donated a stem cell graft to a child with acute lymphoblastic leukemia.

This clonotype has only a few counts. This sequence joins TRBV4-3 and TRBJ1-1; perhaps TRBD1 as D (6 bases). There are 15 residues in the CDR3. The V end lost 4 bases, the J end lost 0 bases, and 12 bases lay between the germline ends. Looked up from germline, CDR1 is LGHNA and CDR2 is YSLEER. CDR3 sequence: CASSLGDKMNTEAFF. As DNA, the CDR3 is TGCGCCAGCAGCCTTGGGGACAAGATGAACACTGAAGCTTTCTTT.

This clonotype was detected ten times or more. The chain couples TRBV3-1 to TRBJ2-2; 7 bases map to TRBD1. This CDR3 region has 15 residues. In germline, CDR1 is LGHDT, CDR2 YNNKEL (reference sequence). With V trimmed by 3 bases and J by 7 bases, 8 bases remained unmatched. The CDR3 reads CASSQQTGWGGELFF. DNA for the CDR3: TGTGCCAGCAGCCAGCAGACAGGGTGGGGCGGGGAGCTGTTTTTT.

This clonotype has a count of ten or more. The J gene is TRBJ1-6, the V gene TRBV7-9, with 8 bases lining up with TRBD1. The trim removed 7 bases at V and 7 bases at J, leaving 6 bases unmatched. The length of the CDR3 is 14 residues. The germline CDR1 and CDR2 sequences are SEHNR and FQNEAQ (reference sequence). The chain's CDR3 is CASTQGQANSPLHF. CDR3 nucleotide sequence: TGTGCCAGCACCCAGGGACAGGCCAATTCACCCCTCCACTTT.

The CDR3 spells CSVEVYYSSTDTQYF. As DNA, the CDR3 is TGCAGCGTTGAAGTCTATTACTCTAGCACAGATACGCAGTATTTT. This sequence joins TRBV29-1 and TRBJ2-3; D is unresolved. V was shortened by 1 base and J by 0 bases, with 11 bases between the two germline ends. The length of the CDR3 is 15 residues. Germline V gene data show CDR1 as SQVTM and CDR2 as ANQGSEA.

This clonotype turned up a few times. The chain carries TRBV29-1 and TRBJ1-4; D gene unclear. CDR3 length equals 12 residues. Trimming stripped 4 bases from V and 8 bases from J, with 11 bases between. Germline CDR1 and CDR2: SQVTM and ANQGSEA. The CDR3, as DNA: TGCAGCGTTGGCCCAGTCGGGGAAAAACTGTTTTTT. It yields the protein CSVGPVGEKLFF.

This clonotype occurred many times. This chain links TRBV24-1 with TRBJ1-2; no reliable D call. Germline CDR1 is KGHDR and CDR2 is SFDVKD. V was clipped by 6 bases and J by 0 bases, with 4 bases between them. This CDR3 has 12 amino acids. CDR3 DNA: TGTGCCACCAGTAAAGCTAACTATGGCTACACCTTC. Protein product: CATSKANYGYTF.

This clonotype was detected only a few times. This chain joins TRBV29-1 and TRBJ2-5, with D tentatively TRBD2 (6 bases). With 7 bases removed from V and 3 bases from J, the gap between germline ends came to 15 bases. Germline lookup yields CDR1 SQVTM and CDR2 ANQGSEA. This CDR3 region has 13 residues. The CDR3 protein is CSAYGGAKETQYF. CDR3 DNA sequence: TGCAGCGCCTACGGCGGGGCGAAAGAGACCCAGTACTTC. The variable domain in full, with the rest retrieved from reference TRBV29-1 and TRBJ2-5, is SAVISQKPSRDICQRGTSLTIQCQVDSQVTMMFWYRQQPGQSLTLIATANQGSEATYESGFVIDKFPISRPNLTFSTLTVSNMSPEDSSIYLCSAYGGAKETQYFGPGTRLLVL.

The CDR3 DNA sequence: TGTGCCAGCAGTTGGATTAACACCGGGGAGCTGTTTTTT. Amino acid sequence: CASSWINTGELFF. The genes are TRBV6-6 and TRBJ2-2; D is uncertain. CDR1 is MNHNY and CDR2 is SVGAGI in the germline V gene (reference sequence). V was trimmed by 4 bases and J by 2 bases, leaving 5 bases between them. CDR3 length: 13 residues.

This clonotype was counted ten times or more. The J gene is TRBJ2-2, the V gene TRBV29-1, with 10 bases fitting TRBD2. The trim removed 6 bases at V and 4 bases at J, leaving 2 bases unmatched. CDR3 length equals 13 residues. Germline CDR1 reads SQVTM; CDR2 reads ANQGSEA. The CDR3 spells CSVQREGTGELFF. CDR3 bases: TGCAGCGTACAGCGGGAGGGCACCGGGGAGCTGTTTTTT.

This clonotype has at least ten counts. The chain carries TRBV29-1 and TRBJ2-5; D is unclear. This CDR3 is 12 amino acids long. CDR1 and CDR2 (germline): SQVTM, ANQGSEA. V was pared by 4 bases and J by 2 bases, with 8 bases between. This CDR3 is CSVGSGQETQYF. The CDR3 DNA reads TGCAGCGTTGGATCCGGGCAAGAGACCCAGTACTTC. Complete variable domain (other parts from reference TRBV29-1 and TRBJ2-5): SAVISQKPSRDICQRGTSLTIQCQVDSQVTMMFWYRQQPGQSLTLIATANQGSEATYESGFVIDKFPISRPNLTFSTLTVSNMSPEDSSIYLCSVGSGQETQYFGPGTRLLVL.

This clonotype was recorded a few times. The J gene is TRBJ2-1, the V gene TRBV12-3 or TRBV12-4, with D possibly matching TRBD1 (5 bases). With 10 bases removed from V and 3 bases from J, the gap between germline ends came to 13 bases. This CDR3 comprises 13 residues. The CDR3 coding sequence is TGTGCCATGGGGCGCGCCCACTACAATGAGCAGTTCTTC. It specifies CAMGRAHYNEQFF.

Many counts were recorded for this clonotype. This sequence joins TRBV5-6 and TRBJ2-3; the match to TRBD2 covers 12 bases. Germline loops: CDR1 SGHDT, CDR2 YYEEEE. Unmatched junction bases numbered 6, after V lost 3 bases and J lost 7 bases. The CDR3 is made up of 15 amino acids. Here the CDR3 reads CASSSLAGGGNTQYF. The CDR3 bases are TGTGCCAGCAGCTCACTAGCGGGAGGTGGAAATACGCAGTATTTT.

The V gene is TRBV9, the J gene TRBJ2-3; D ambiguous. This CDR3 has 16 amino acids. CDR1 is SGDLS, CDR2 YYNGEE, per germline. Trimming took off 2 bases at V and 0 bases at J, with 13 bases between the two ends. The chain's CDR3 is CASSVTQTSSTDTQYF. The CDR3, as DNA: TGTGCCAGCAGCGTGACACAAACTTCTAGCACAGATACGCAGTATTTT.

The V gene is TRBV9, the J gene TRBJ2-2, with 9 bases aligning to TRBD2. Unmatched junction bases numbered 10, after V lost 3 bases and J lost 4 bases. Per germline, CDR1 SGDLS and CDR2 YYNGEE. CDR3 size: 17 residues. CDR3 nucleotides: TGTGCCAGCAGCGAGGCCCCAGGACTAGCGCCCACCGGGGAGCTGTTTTTT. Translation gives CASSEAPGLAPTGELFF.

The rearrangement uses TRBV11-2 and TRBJ2-1, with unresolved D. The germline V gene has CDR1 SGHAT and CDR2 FQNNGV. The ends were cut back, 5 bases at V and 7 bases at J, with 27 bases in the middle. This CDR3 contains 18 residues. The CDR3 is CASSPHSIGYLGGNEQFF. CDR3 DNA sequence: TGTGCCAGCAGCCCCCACAGTATTGGCTACCTCGGTGGGAATGAGCAGTTCTTC.

The chain links TRBV7-9 to TRBJ2-7; no clear D. In germline, CDR1 is SEHNR, CDR2 FQNEAQ (reference sequence). The CDR3 runs to 15 residues. V shed 1 base and J shed 3 bases, with 13 bases lying between them. This CDR3 reads CASSLDRSPLYEQYF. In DNA form, the CDR3 reads TGTGCCAGCAGCTTAGATCGGTCCCCTCTCTACGAGCAGTACTTC.

This clonotype showed up many times. This sequence joins TRBV29-1 and TRBJ2-2, with unresolved D. V gave up 4 bases and J gave up 4 bases, with 4 bases separating them. The germline V gene encodes CDR1 SQVTM and CDR2 ANQGSEA. This CDR3 contains 11 residues. The CDR3 reads CSVVATGELFF. The CDR3 region has the DNA TGCAGCGTTGTGGCCACCGGGGAGCTGTTTTTT.

This clonotype was counted many times. The gene calls are TRBV2 and TRBJ2-3; 9 nucleotides align to TRBD2. V lost 7 bases to trimming and J lost 2 bases; unmatched junction nucleotides: 7. Germline CDR1 reads SNHLY; CDR2 reads FYNNEI. The CDR3 runs 15 residues. The CDR3 loop reads CASKGGGRVTDTQYF. As DNA, the CDR3 is TGTGCCAGCAAAGGAGGCGGGAGGGTCACAGATACGCAGTATTTT.

This clonotype turned up a few times. This chain uses TRBV27 with TRBJ2-7, with a weak D call TRBD1 (6 bases). The CDR3 loop spans 14 amino acids. Per germline, CDR1 MNHEY and CDR2 SMNVEV (reference sequence). Deletions cut 0 bases from V and 3 bases from J, with 9 bases between. This chain's CDR3 is CASSLSVQGYEQYF. The CDR3 coding sequence is TGTGCCAGCAGTTTATCGGTACAGGGCTACGAGCAGTACTTC.

This clonotype was seen repeatedly, ten times or more. The gene calls are TRBV12-3 or TRBV12-4 and TRBJ1-5; D uncertain. V lost 4 bases and J lost 7, with 14 bases in between. The CDR3 consists of 14 residues. For the CDR3, the DNA is TGTGCCAGCAGTTCATCCGGGGAGAAGCAGCCCCAGCATTTT. Its protein product is CASSSSGEKQPQHF.

There are many counts of this clonotype. The CDR3 is CASSYSDRETQYF. DNA of the CDR3: TGTGCCAGCAGTTACTCCGACAGGGAGACCCAGTACTTC. The chain links TRBV6-2 or TRBV6-3 to TRBJ2-5, with D perhaps TRBD1 (6 bases). CDR3 length: 13 amino acids. Deletions cut 0 bases from V and 5 bases from J, with 7 bases between. The germline V gene encodes CDR1 MNHEY and CDR2 SVGEGT.

This clonotype was recorded many times. The genes are TRBV27 and TRBJ2-7, with a tentative D call TRBD1 (6 bases). V lost 5 bases to trimming and J lost 3 bases, with 14 bases between them. There are 14 residues in the CDR3. CDR1 and CDR2 (germline): MNHEY, SMNVEV (reference sequence). For the CDR3, the DNA is TGTGCCAGCAGTGCAGGACAGAGGAACTACGAGCAGTACTTC. Its translation: CASSAGQRNYEQYF.

This clonotype occurred a few times. The rearrangement joins TRBV3-1 to TRBJ1-5; tentative D call: TRBD1 (5 bases). The CDR3 sequence is 15 residues long. The V end was cut by 1 base, the J end by 6 bases, with 13 bases between. In germline, CDR1 is LGHDT, CDR2 YNNKEL (reference sequence). The CDR3 spells CASSQAGAAGQPQHF. The CDR3 DNA reads as TGTGCCAGCAGCCAAGCCGGGGCAGCAGGTCAGCCCCAGCATTTT.

This clonotype was seen at least ten times. This chain uses TRBV14 with TRBJ2-7, with D unclear. Between the trimmed V and J ends, which lost 4 bases and 7 bases, there was a span of 23 bases. Germline loops: CDR1 SGHDN, CDR2 FVKESK. The CDR3 is 16 amino acids. In DNA, the CDR3 is TGTGCCAGCAGCCCCTGGGAAGGTAGCCGCTTCGAGGAGCAGTACTTC. It is translated as CASSPWEGSRFEEQYF.

This chain uses TRBV7-9 with TRBJ2-3, with 8 bases aligning to TRBD1. The CDR3 is 15 residues long. V lost 5 bases and J lost 3; bases outside the gene matches: 7. The germline gives CDR1 SEHNR, CDR2 FQNEAQ (reference sequence). CDR3 nucleotide sequence: TGTGCCAGCAGCATGCCGGGACAGGCGACAGATACGCAGTATTTT. Residues: CASSMPGQATDTQYF.

The rearrangement joins TRBV12-3 or TRBV12-4 to TRBJ2-7; 9 bases agree with TRBD1. V lost 5 bases, J lost 9 bases, and 14 bases stayed unmatched. The CDR3 has 15 amino acids. In DNA form, the CDR3 reads TGTGCCAGCAGTCCTGGGACAGGGCCTCAGGGAGGGCAGTACTTC. Translated, it gives CASSPGTGPQGGQYF.

Many counts were recorded for this clonotype. This sequence joins TRBV7-2 and TRBJ2-7; the D is unclear. The germline V gene encodes CDR1 SGHTA and CDR2 FQGNSA. The V gene lost 5 bases and the J gene lost 7 bases, with 18 bases spanning the gap. This CDR3 is built from 14 residues. This CDR3 reads CASSPGPGPWEQYF. The CDR3 nucleotides read TGTGCCAGCAGCCCGGGCCCAGGTCCTTGGGAGCAGTACTTC.